This T cell receptor (beta chain) was retrieved from a study of early T cells in non-severe SARS-CoV-2 infection. In the study overall: Bulk RNA isolated from unsorted whole blood underwent sequencing; chains were not paired.

Study-wide findings and caveats: Anti-spike CD8 specificities were favored by VDJdb matching, whose results missed private and CD4 specificities.

Separate cDNA molecules each had unique molecular identifiers attached to them. A single record per CDR3 protein comes from TCRdb applying MiXCR to the 5' RACE reads. The table has 98,000 or so distinct CDR3 sequences, approximately 12% seen once. Regarding this clonotype: Antigen: not known.

This CDR3 region has 16 residues. Trimming took 7 bases from V and 0 from J; bases not matched to a gene: 6. Germline V CDR1 and CDR2: MNHNY, SVGAGI (reference sequence). The chain links TRBV6-6 to TRBJ2-3; 11 nucleotides align to TRBD2. The sample was whole blood, taken at baseline. This TCR was recovered from an adult who was a healthcare worker with PCR-confirmed SARS-CoV-2 infection or an uninfected control (not recorded which). CDR3 nucleotide sequence: TGTGCCAGCATCTCCAGACTAGCGGGGAGCACAGATACGCAGTATTTT. This sequence encodes CASISRLAGSTDTQYF.